This T cell receptor (beta chain) was sequenced for a study of blood T cell repertoires in COVID-19 (dated by TCRdb to 2020 to 2021). Concerning the study at large: The collaborator samples originated in the United States, Italy and Spain and spanned the acute and convalescent phases of COVID-19. HLA class I and class II types, where available, came from metadata supplied by the sample provider rather than from assay-based typing. The samples were drawn from the first 160 participants of the ongoing ImmuneRACE study and from 1,254 subjects provided by 6 global collaborators. Nearly every sample came with metadata listing a de-identified subject ID, COVID-19 status, age in years and sex. The prospective study material was composed of cDNA or gDNA derived from T cells, B-cell-depleted T cells, or PBMCs. The dataset comprised deeply sampled blood TCRbeta repertoires from subjects exposed to, actively infected with, or recovered from COVID-19. A freely available public database, intended as a resource for researchers studying the immune response to SARS-CoV-2, is where the repertoires were released. Summary of the overall study and its limitations: The quantity of clinical and demographic metadata differed by source and by participant and was supplied without curation.

TCRbeta CDR3 regions were amplified from genomic DNA using the immunoSEQ Assay, a bias-controlled multiplex PCR. The original pipeline was this. The number of nucleated cells in each sample was estimated from the amplification of reference gene primers within the assay. To quantify the absolute abundance of each unique TCRbeta CDR3 rearrangement, sequence reads were collapsed and filtered. For each sample, productive Simpson clonality was calculated by taking the square root of Simpson's diversity index across productive rearrangements. TCRdb carries this immuneACCESS record with in-frame sequences only. Its versions omit some clonotypes, under half of them owing to an unresolved V gene in the studies checked, with the rest unexplained. D and trimming were read from the DNA, whereas the V and J calls and clone size are those reported in that table. This sample gives 250,000 or so clones in total; approximately 90% of them show up just once. The ten largest clonotypes hold about 2.5% of the sample.

A word on this clone: What antigen it recognizes has not been identified. No base-level quality is on record; no much larger clone is a single base apart.

At one collaborating source in Seattle, patients were enrolled during active infection and were followed longitudinally through the course of disease. Collaborating institutions collected whole blood in K2EDTA tubes following their own protocols. For TCRbeta analysis, collaborators shipped samples in one of three forms: frozen whole blood, isolated PBMCs, or DNA extracted from either of those sample types. The germline V gene encodes CDR1 MNHEY and CDR2 SVGAGI. From cysteine to phenylalanine, the CDR3 is 15 amino acids long. Kept here is only the CDR3 DNA, which spans 45 bases and is read in frame from base 1. A distance of 21 bases separates the germline ends of V and J, which lose 8 bases and 5 bases respectively.

The chain is made from TRBV6-5 and TRBJ1-2; TRBD1 might be the D gene, on 6 matching bases. The receptor was derived from a man aged 25-40 years with COVID-19, enrolled during active disease. Sequenced: peripheral blood. The bases read TGTGCCAGCGGGACACTGACGCTCAGGTCGTATGGCTACACCTTC. Translated, this is CASGTLTLRSYGYTF.